One sample yielded the 9 T cell receptor beta chains listed below, sequenced in a study of shared clonotypes between healthy human individuals. Repertoires were generated with immunoSEQ multiplex PCR, while TCRdb's copy carries only in-frame clones and drops some. This sample yields hundreds of thousands of clones, of which 70% to 80% are seen a single time; around 13% belongs to the top ten. Sample: PBMCs. These receptors all come from a woman between 40 and 55 years old in good health. Some clones in this sample may be carry-over from other donors' samples.

This clone showed up just once. The J gene is TRBJ2-6, the V gene TRBV15, with a possible D match to TRBD2 (7 bases). CDR1 is LNHNV, CDR2 YYDKDF, per germline (reference sequence). The CDR3 totals 17 residues. Trimming pared 5 bases from V and 0 bases from J, leaving 14 bases between. CDR3 DNA sequence: TGTGCCACCAGCGGGGGGGGCGAGCGCTCTGGGGCCAACGTCCTGACTTTC. Residues: CATSGGGERSGANVLTF.

This chain connects TRBV27 to TRBJ1-1; D remains ambiguous. This CDR3 has 13 residues. Germline V gene sequence: CDR1 MNHEY, CDR2 SMNVEV (reference sequence). V was trimmed by 6 bases and J by 0 bases, leaving 8 bases between them. DNA of the CDR3: TGTGCCAGCAGCCCTAGGATGAACACTGAAGCTTTCTTT. It encodes CASSPRMNTEAFF.

The sample holds many counts of this clone. The V gene is TRBV7-8, the J gene TRBJ2-7; 7 positions agree with TRBD2. J lost 0 bases, V lost 2 bases, and 4 bases had no gene match. The CDR3 loop spans 15 amino acids. Per the germline V gene, CDR1 is SGHVS and CDR2 is FQNEAQ. DNA for the CDR3: TGTGCCAGCAGCTTACAACGCGGGAGCTCCTACGAGCAGTACTTC. Translating it yields CASSLQRGSSYEQYF.

With respect to this clone: This likely reflects a read error, since a far larger clone is one base away. Other DNA sequences within the sample encode an identical CDR3. The V and J genes are TRBV4-1 and TRBJ2-5; D may be TRBD2 (5 bases). Trimming took off 5 bases at V and 9 bases at J, with 25 bases between the two ends. In germline, CDR1 is MGHRA, CDR2 YSYEKL. The CDR3 is 16 residues long. This CDR3 reads CASSSSPLTGSGAQYF. For the CDR3, the DNA is TGCGCCAGCAGCTCAAGCCCCTTGACGGGGAGTGGGGCCCAGTACTTC.

This clone was recorded once. The rearrangement links TRBV7-2 to TRBJ2-1; no clear D gene. V shed 0 bases and J shed 4 bases, with 13 bases lying between them. Germline CDR1 and CDR2: SGHTA and FQGNSA. The CDR3 consists of 16 residues. In DNA, the CDR3 is TGTGCCAGCAGCTTAGCGTTCGAAGTTTCGTACAATGAGCAGTTCTTC. This sequence encodes CASSLAFEVSYNEQFF.

The DNA for the CDR3 is TGTGCCAGCAGCCAATCGGGAAAGGGGTATAGCAATCAGCCCCAGCATTTT. It specifies CASSQSGKGYSNQPQHF. The chain is built from TRBV16 and TRBJ1-5; possible D gene TRBD1, 5 bases. V shed 0 bases and J shed 0 bases, with 12 bases lying between them. The CDR3 contains 17 residues. Germline V CDR1 and CDR2: KGHSY, FQNENV.

This chain connects TRBV7-2 to TRBJ1-3; D gene uncertain. V was trimmed by 5 bases and J by 0 bases, leaving 11 bases between them. The germline gives CDR1 SGHTA, CDR2 FQGNSA. The CDR3 has 15 amino acids. The CDR3 region has the DNA TGTGCCAGCAGCCCCCAAGTCCTCTCTGGAAACACCATATATTTT. As protein: CASSPQVLSGNTIYF. Variable domain in full (rest from reference TRBV7-2 and TRBJ1-3): GAGVSQSPSNKVTEKGKDVELRCDPISGHTALYWYRQSLGQGLEFLIYFQGNSAPDKSGLPSDRFSAERTGGSVSTLTIQRTQQEDSAVYLCASSPQVLSGNTIYFGEGSWLTVV.

This clone was seen more than once but under ten times. The rearrangement joins TRBV5-6 to TRBJ2-7; D remains unclear. The CDR3 is 12 residues long. V was clipped by 5 bases and J by 6 bases, with 12 bases between them. The V gene's germline CDR1 is SGHDT and CDR2 YYEEEE. The CDR3 protein is CASRSRISEQYF. The CDR3 DNA sequence: TGTGCCAGCAGGTCCAGGATTAGCGAGCAGTACTTC.

The gene calls are TRBV10-3 and TRBJ1-4; 10 bases are shared with TRBD1. The CDR3 consists of 15 residues. Unmatched junction bases numbered 5, after V lost 2 bases and J lost 8 bases. The germline gives CDR1 ENHRY, CDR2 SYGVKD. DNA of the CDR3: TGTGCCATCAGTGAGCAGGGACAGGGGAACGAAAAACTGTTTTTT. Translation: CAISEQGQGNEKLFF.